The subject of this entry is one T cell receptor beta chain. The entry originates in a study of blood T cell repertoires in COVID-19. About the study: Specimens from acute and convalescent COVID-19 originated in the United States, Italy and Spain. Nucleic acid was either cDNA or gDNA, and it came from T cells, B-cell-depleted T cells, or PBMCs.

Authors' processing steps: Amplification of reference gene primers was used by the study to estimate nucleated cell counts. Assay: immunoSEQ multiplex PCR; the TCRdb copy retains only in-frame clones and omits some. V, J and clone size derive from that table, while D and trimming were established from the DNA sequence. The sample records roughly 320,000 clones, roughly 90% being singletons. The TCR originated in a woman aged 25 to 39 with COVID-19, enrolled during active disease. Material for sequencing was peripheral blood.

Here the CDR3 DNA reads TGTGCCAGCACCCCCTCCGGGAGAGAAGAGACCCAGTACTTC. This encodes CASTPSGREETQYF. The genes are TRBV5-4 and TRBJ2-5; D possibly corresponds to TRBD2 (6 bases). CDR3 length: 14 residues. Between the trimmed V and J ends, which lost 6 bases and 3 bases, there was a span of 15 bases. CDR1 and CDR2 from the germline V gene are SGHNT and YYREEE (reference sequence).